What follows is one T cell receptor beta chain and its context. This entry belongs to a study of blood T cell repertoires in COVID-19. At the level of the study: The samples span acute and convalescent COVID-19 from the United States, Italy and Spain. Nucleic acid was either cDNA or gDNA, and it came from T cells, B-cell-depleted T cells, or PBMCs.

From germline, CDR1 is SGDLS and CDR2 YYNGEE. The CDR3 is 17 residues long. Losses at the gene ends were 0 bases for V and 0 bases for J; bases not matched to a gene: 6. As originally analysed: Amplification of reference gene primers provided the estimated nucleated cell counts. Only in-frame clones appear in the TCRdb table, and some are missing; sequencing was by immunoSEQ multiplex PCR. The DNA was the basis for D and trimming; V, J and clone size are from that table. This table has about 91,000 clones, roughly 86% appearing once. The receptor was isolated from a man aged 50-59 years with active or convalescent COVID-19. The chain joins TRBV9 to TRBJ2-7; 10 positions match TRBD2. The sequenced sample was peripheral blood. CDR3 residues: CASSVGVAGGNSYEQYF. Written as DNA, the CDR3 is TGTGCCAGCAGCGTAGGGGTAGCGGGGGGAAACTCCTACGAGCAGTACTTC.